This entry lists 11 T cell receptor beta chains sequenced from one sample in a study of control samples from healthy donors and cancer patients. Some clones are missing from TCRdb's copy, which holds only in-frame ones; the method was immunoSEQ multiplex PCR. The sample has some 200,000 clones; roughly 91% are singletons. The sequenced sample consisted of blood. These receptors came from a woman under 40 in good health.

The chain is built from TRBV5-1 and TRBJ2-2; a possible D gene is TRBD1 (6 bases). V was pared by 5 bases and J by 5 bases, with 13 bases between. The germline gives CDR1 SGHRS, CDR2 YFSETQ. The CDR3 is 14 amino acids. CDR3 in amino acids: CASRTGTMTGELFF. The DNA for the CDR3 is TGCGCCAGCAGGACCGGGACAATGACCGGGGAGCTGTTTTTT.

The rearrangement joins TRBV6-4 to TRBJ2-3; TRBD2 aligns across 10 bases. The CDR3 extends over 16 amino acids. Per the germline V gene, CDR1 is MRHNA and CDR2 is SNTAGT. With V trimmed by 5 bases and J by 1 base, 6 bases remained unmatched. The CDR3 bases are TGTGCCAGCAGTTTGACCGGGACTAGCGGCACAGATACGCAGTATTTT. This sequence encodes CASSLTGTSGTDTQYF.

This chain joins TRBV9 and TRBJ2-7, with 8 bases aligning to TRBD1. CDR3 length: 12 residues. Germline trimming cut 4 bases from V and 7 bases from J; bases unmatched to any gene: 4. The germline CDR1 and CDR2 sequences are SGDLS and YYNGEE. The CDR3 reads CASSPGTGEQYF. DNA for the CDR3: TGTGCCAGCAGCCCCGGGACAGGTGAGCAGTACTTC. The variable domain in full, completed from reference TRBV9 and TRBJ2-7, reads DSGVTQTPKHLITATGQRVTLRCSPRSGDLSVYWYQQSLDQGLQFLIQYYNGEERAKGNILERFSAQQFPDLHSELNLSSLELGDSALYFCASSPGTGEQYFGPGTRLTVT.

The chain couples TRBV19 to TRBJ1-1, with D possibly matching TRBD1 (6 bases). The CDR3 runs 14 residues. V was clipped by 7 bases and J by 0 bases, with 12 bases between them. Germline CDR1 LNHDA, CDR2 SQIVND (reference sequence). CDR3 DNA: TGTGCCAGTAAGGACAGTAGGGTGAACACTGAAGCTTTCTTT. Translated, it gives CASKDSRVNTEAFF.

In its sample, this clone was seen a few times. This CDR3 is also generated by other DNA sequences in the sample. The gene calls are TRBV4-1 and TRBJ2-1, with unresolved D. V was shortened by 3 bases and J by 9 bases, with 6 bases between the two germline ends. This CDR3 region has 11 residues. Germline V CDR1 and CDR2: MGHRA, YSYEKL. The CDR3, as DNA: TGCGCCAGCAGCCAGGCGTTTGAGCAGTTCTTC. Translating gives CASSQAFEQFF.

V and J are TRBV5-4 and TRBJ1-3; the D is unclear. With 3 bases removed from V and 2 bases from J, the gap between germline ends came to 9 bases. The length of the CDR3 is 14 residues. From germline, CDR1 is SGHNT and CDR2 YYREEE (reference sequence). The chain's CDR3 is CASSSQYPGNTIYF. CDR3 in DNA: TGTGCCAGCAGCTCTCAGTATCCTGGAAACACCATATATTTT. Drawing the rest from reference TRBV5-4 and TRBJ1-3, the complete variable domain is ETGVTQSPTHLIKTRGQQVTLRCSSQSGHNTVSWYQQALGQGPQFIFQYYREEENGRGNFPPRFSGLQFPNYSSELNVNALELDDSALYLCASSSQYPGNTIYFGEGSWLTVV.

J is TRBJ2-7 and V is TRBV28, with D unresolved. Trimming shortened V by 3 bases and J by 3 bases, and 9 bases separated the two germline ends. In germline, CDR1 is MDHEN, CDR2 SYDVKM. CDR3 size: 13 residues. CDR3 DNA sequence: TGTGCCAGCAGTTTGAGTTTACTCTACGAGCAGTACTTC. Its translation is CASSLSLLYEQYF. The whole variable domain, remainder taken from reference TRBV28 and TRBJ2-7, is DVKVTQSSRYLVKRTGEKVFLECVQDMDHENMFWYRQDPGLGLRLIYFSYDVKMKEKGDIPEGYSVSREKKERFSLILESASTNQTSMYLCASSLSLLYEQYFGPGTRLTVT.

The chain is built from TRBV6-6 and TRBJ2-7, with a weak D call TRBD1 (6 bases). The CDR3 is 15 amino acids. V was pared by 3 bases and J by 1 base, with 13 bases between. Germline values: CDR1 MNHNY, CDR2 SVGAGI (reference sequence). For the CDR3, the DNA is TGTGCCAGCAGTTATCGTACAGGGCCTTCCTACGAGCAGTACTTC. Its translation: CASSYRTGPSYEQYF.

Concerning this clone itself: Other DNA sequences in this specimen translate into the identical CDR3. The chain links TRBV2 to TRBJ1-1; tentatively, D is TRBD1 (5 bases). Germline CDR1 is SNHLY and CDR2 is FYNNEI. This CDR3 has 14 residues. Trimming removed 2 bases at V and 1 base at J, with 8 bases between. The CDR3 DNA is TGTGCCAGCAGTGAACAGGGAGGGAACACTGAAGCTTTCTTT. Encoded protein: CASSEQGGNTEAFF.

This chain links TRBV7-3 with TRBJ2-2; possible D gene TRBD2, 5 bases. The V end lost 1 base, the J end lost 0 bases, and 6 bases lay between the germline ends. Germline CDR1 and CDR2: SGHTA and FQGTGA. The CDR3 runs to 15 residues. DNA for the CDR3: TGTGCCAGCAGCTTAATCGGGACGAACACCGGGGAGCTGTTTTTT. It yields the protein CASSLIGTNTGELFF.

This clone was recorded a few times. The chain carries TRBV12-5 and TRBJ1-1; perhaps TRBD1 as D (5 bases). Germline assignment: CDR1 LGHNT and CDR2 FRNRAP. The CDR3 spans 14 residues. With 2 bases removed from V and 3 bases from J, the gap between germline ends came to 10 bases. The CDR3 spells CASGLPQVHTEAFF. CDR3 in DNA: TGTGCTAGTGGTTTGCCACAGGTACACACTGAAGCTTTCTTT.